The clone carrying this T cell receptor beta chain was recorded a few times. Given a much more abundant clone one base away, this may be a read error. TCRdb independently ran MiXCR on the PCR reads; one entry per CDR3 protein. The sample has 10,000 to 11,000 distinct CDR3 sequences, about 39% seen once; the top ten hold around a tenth. The data derive from a study of immune characterization of retroperitoneal liposarcoma. CDR1 and CDR2 (germline): SGHTA, FQGNSA. CDR3 length: 14 amino acids. This TCR came from a female donor with retroperitoneal liposarcoma. The specimen was tumor tissue. The rearrangement joins TRBV7-2 to TRBJ2-3, with 11 nucleotides matching TRBD2. This CDR3 reads CVSSLGLAGDTQYF. The CDR3 DNA sequence: TGTGTCAGCAGCCTTGGACTAGCGGGAGATACGCAGTATTTT.